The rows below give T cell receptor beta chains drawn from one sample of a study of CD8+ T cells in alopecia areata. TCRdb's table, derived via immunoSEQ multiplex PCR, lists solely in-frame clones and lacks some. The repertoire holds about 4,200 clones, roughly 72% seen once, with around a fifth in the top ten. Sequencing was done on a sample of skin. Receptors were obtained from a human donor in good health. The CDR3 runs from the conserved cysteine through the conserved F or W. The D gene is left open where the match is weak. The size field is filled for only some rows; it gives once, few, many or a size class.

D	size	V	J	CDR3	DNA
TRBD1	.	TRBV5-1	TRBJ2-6	CASRTGGTGANVLTF	TGCGCCAGCAGAACAGGGGGCACTGGGGCCAACGTCCTGACTTTC
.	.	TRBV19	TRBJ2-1	CASSIAGSYNEQFF	TGTGCCAGTAGTATAGCGGGCTCCTACAATGAGCAGTTCTTC
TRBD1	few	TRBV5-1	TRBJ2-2	CASSLDGTGRGTGELFF	TGCGCCAGCAGCTTGGATGGGACAGGGAGAGGGACCGGGGAGCTGTTTTTT
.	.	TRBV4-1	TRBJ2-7	CASSDGVGAGPLEQYF	TGCGCCAGCAGCGACGGCGTAGGGGCAGGTCCCCTCGAGCAGTACTTC
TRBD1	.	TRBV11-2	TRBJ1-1	CASSGRSQGDVTEAFF	TGTGCCAGCAGCGGACGCTCTCAGGGGGATGTCACTGAAGCTTTCTTT
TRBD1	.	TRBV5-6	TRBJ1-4	CASSIYWGGQEKKLFF	TGTGCCAGCAGCATATATTGGGGAGGACAGGAGAAAAAACTGTTTTTT
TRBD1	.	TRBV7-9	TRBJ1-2	CASSLRGTGVDRYTF	TGTGCCAGCAGCTTAAGGGGGACAGGGGTCGATCGATACACCTTC
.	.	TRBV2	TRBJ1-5	CASTDFRGQKIEPQHF	.
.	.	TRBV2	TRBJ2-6	CASKPRPWGANVLTF	TGTGCCAGCAAACCTCGTCCCTGGGGGGCCAACGTCCTGACTTTC
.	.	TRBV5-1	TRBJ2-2	CASSPFSRGDTGELFF	TGCGCCAGCAGTCCTTTTTCCAGGGGGGACACCGGGGAGCTGTTTTTT
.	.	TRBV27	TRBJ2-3	CASSFVQGRTDTQYF	TGTGCCAGCAGTTTTGTCCAGGGGCGCACAGATACGCAGTATTTT
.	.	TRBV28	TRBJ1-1	CASSLLGGNTEAFF	TGTGCCAGCAGTCTACTTGGGGGAAACACTGAAGCTTTCTTT
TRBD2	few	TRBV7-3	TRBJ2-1	CASSQPWGTSSPNEQFF	TGTGCCAGCAGCCAACCATGGGGGACTAGTTCCCCCAATGAGCAGTTCTTC
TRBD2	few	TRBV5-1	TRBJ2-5	CASSLGQLAGQETQYF	TGCGCCAGCAGCTTGGGTCAACTAGCGGGCCAAGAGACCCAGTACTTC
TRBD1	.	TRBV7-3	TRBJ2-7	CASMQPGTGQQYF	TGTGCCAGCATGCAACCAGGGACAGGGCAGCAGTACTTC
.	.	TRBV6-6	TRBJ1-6	CASSYGGKNSPLHF	TGTGCCAGCAGTTACGGGGGGAAGAATTCACCCCTCCACTTT
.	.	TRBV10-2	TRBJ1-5	CASATGTHSNQPQHF	TGCGCCAGCGCAACAGGGACCCATAGCAATCAGCCCCAGCATTTT
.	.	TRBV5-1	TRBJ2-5	CASSLSGAQETQYF	TGCGCCAGCAGCTTGTCGGGGGCCCAAGAGACCCAGTACTTC
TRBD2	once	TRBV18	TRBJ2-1	CASSHTSGRNNEQFF	TGTGCCAGCTCCCATACTAGCGGTAGAAACAATGAGCAGTTCTTC
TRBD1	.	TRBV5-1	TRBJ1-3	CASSLGDSSGNTIYF	TGCGCCAGCAGCTTGGGGGACAGCTCTGGAAACACCATATATTTT
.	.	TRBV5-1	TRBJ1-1	CASSEVNTEAFF	TGCGCCAGCAGCGAAGTGAACACTGAAGCTTTCTTT
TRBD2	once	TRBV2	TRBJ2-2	CASSRTSGILGTGELFF	TGTGCCAGCAGCCGGACTAGCGGGATATTGGGCACCGGGGAGCTGTTTTTT
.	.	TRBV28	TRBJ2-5	CASSPYSGKETQYF	TGTGCCAGCAGCCCTTATTCAGGGAAAGAGACCCAGTACTTC
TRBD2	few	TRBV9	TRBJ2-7	CASSVGLAGAYEQYF	TGTGCCAGCAGCGTAGGACTAGCGGGAGCCTACGAGCAGTACTTC
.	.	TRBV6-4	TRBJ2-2	CASSDGRDTGELFF	TGTGCCAGCAGTGACGGCCGGGACACCGGGGAGCTGTTTTTT
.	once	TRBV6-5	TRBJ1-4	CASSLRSDPRKLFF	TGTGCCAGCAGTCTACGATCTGACCCGCGCAAACTGTTTTTT
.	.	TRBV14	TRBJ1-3	CASSLAGGNTIYF	TGTGCCAGCAGCCTGGCCGGGGGAAACACCATATATTTT